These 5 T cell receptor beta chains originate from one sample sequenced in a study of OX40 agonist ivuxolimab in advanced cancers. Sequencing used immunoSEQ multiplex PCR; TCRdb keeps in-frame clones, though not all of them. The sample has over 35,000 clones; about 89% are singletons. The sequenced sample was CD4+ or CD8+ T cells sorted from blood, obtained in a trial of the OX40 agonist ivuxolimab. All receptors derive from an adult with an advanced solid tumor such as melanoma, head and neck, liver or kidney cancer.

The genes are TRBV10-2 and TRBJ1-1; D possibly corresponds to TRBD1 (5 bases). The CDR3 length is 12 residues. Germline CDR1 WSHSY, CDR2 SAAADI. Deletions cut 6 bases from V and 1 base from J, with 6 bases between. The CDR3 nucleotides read TGCGCCAGCAGAACAGGGAACACTGAAGCTTTCTTT. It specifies CASRTGNTEAFF.

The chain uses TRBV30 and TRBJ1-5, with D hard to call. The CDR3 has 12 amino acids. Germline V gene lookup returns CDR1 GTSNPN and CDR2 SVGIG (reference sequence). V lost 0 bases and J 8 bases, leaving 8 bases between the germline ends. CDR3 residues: CAWSVAGEPQHF. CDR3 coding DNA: TGTGCCTGGAGTGTAGCGGGAGAGCCCCAGCATTTT.

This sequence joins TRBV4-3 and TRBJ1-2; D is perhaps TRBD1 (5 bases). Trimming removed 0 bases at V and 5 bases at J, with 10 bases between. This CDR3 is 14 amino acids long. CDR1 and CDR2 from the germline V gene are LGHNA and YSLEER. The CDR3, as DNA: TGCGCCAGCAGCCAAGATGGGGGAATTTATGGCTACACCTTC. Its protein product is CASSQDGGIYGYTF.

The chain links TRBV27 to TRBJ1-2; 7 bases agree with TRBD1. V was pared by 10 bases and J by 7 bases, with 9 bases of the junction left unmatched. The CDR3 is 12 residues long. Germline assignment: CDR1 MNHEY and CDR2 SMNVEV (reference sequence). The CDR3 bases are TGTGCCACCGCGACAGGGCTTGGTGGCTACACCTTC. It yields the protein CATATGLGGYTF.

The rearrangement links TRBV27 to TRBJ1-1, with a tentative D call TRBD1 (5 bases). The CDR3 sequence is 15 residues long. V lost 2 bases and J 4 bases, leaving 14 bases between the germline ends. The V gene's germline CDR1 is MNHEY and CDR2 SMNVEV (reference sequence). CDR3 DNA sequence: TGTGCCAGCAGTTTACTATCGGCAGGGACCACTGAAGCTTTCTTT. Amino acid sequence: CASSLLSAGTTEAFF.